The clone carrying this T cell receptor beta chain occurred many times. The source material, RNA transcripts, was used to amplify TCR beta CDR3 regions. Researchers ran a first-round RT-PCR on the TCR CDR3 using the HTBI primer set. MiXCR, run by TCRdb on the multiplex PCR reads, gives a single entry per CDR3 protein. The table includes a few hundred thousand distinct CDR3 sequences, 13% detected once. Looked up from germline, CDR1 is GTSNPN and CDR2 is SVGIG (reference sequence). V was shortened by 3 bases and J by 8 bases, with 12 bases between the two germline ends. The CDR3 extends over 12 amino acids. The data stem from a study of T cells in Graves' hyperthyroidism and ophthalmopathy. Study at large: Pretreatment peripheral blood was obtained at initial diagnosis.

The clonotype originates from a woman aged 18-30 years with Graves' hyperthyroidism. Sequencing was performed on blood. The rearrangement links TRBV30 to TRBJ2-3, with a tentative D call TRBD2 (5 bases). CDR3 sequence (DNA): TGTGCCTGGAGAGAGGGTGAGGTTACGCAGTATTTT. It yields the protein CAWREGEVTQYF.